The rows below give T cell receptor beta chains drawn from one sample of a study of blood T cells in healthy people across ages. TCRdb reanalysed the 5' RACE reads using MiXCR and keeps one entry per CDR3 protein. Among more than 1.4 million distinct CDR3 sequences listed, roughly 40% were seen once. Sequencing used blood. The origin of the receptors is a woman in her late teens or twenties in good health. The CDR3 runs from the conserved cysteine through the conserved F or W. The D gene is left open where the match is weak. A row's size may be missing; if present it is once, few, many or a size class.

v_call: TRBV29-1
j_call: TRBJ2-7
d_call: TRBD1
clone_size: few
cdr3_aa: CSVGDRESYEQYF
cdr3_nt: TGCAGCGTGGGCGACAGGGAATCATACGAGCAGTACTTC

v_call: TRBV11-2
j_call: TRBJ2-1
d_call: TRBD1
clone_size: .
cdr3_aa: CASSWGQGVGNEQFF
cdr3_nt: TGTGCCAGCAGCTGGGGACAGGGGGTGGGAAATGAGCAGTTCTTC

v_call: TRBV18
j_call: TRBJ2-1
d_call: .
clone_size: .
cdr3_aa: CASSPPRQGNYNEQFF
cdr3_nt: TGTGCCAGCTCACCACCGCGGCAGGGAAACTACAATGAGCAGTTCTTC

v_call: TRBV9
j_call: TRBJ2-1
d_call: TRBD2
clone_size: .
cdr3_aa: CASSASGTSGNCEQFF
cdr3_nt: TGTGCCAGCAGCGCCTCCGGGACTAGCGGGAACTGTGAGCAGTTCTTC

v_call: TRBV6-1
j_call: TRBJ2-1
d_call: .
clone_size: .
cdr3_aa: CASQVGYNEQFF
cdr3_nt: TGTGCCAGCCAGGTGGGGTACAATGAGCAGTTCTTC

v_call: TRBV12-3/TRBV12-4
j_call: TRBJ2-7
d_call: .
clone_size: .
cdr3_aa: CASSSSVSYEQYF
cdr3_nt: TGTGCCAGCAGCTCTAGCGTCTCCTACGAGCAGTACTTC

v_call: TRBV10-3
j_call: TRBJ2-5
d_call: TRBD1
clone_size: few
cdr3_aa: CAITPDRGWAQYF
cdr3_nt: TGTGCCATCACTCCGGACAGGGGGTGGGCCCAGTACTTC

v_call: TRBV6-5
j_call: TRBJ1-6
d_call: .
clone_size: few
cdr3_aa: CASNRASSDNSPLHF
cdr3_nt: TGTGCCAGCAACCGTGCGTCCAGCGATAATTCACCCCTCCACTTT

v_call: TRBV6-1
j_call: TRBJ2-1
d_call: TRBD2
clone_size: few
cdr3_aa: CASSEWETTGLAGGLNEQFF
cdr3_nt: TGTGCCAGCAGTGAATGGGAGACAACCGGACTAGCGGGAGGGCTCAATGAGCAGTTCTTC

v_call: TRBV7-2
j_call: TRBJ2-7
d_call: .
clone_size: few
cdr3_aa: CASSAQAGLQYF
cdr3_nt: TGTGCCAGCAGCGCTCAGGCGGGGCTACAGTACTTC

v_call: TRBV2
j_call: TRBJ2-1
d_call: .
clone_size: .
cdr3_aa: CASSGRGGQFF
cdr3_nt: TGTGCCAGCAGTGGTAGGGGTGGGCAGTTCTTC

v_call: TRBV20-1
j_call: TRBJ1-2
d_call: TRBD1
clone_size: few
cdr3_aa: CSASKTGGDYGYTF
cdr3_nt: TGCAGTGCTAGTAAAACAGGGGGAGACTATGGCTACACCTTC

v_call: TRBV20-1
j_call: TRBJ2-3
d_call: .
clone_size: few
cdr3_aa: CSTTGTTGTDTQYF
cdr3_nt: TGCAGCACTACCGGGACAACAGGCACAGATACGCAGTATTTT

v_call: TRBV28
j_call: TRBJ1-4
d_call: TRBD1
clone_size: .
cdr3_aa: CASSRNRGWVSGLFF
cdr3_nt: TGTGCCAGCAGCCGGAACAGGGGGTGGGTCTCGGGACTGTTTTTT

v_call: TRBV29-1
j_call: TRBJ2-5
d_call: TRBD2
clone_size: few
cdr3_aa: CSVVGLAGEQTQYF
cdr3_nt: TGCAGCGTGGTAGGACTAGCGGGAGAGCAGACCCAGTACTTC

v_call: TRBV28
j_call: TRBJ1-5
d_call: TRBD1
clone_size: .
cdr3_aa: CASSYPGGGNQPQHF
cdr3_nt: TGTGCCAGCAGTTACCCAGGGGGGGGCAATCAGCCCCAGCATTTT

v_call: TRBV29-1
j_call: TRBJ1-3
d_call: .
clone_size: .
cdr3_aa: CSVEDHGNTIYF
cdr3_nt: TGCAGCGTTGAAGATCATGGAAACACCATATATTTT

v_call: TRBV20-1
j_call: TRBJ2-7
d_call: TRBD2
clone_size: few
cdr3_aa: CSARGLADHYEQYF
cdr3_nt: TGCAGTGCGCGGGGACTAGCGGACCACTACGAGCAGTACTTC

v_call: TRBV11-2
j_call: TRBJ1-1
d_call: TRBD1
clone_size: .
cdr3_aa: CASSPPTGVEAFF
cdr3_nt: TGTGCCAGCAGCCCTCCGACAGGGGTTGAAGCTTTCTTT

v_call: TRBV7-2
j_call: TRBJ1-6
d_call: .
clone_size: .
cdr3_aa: CASSSLEGLGSPLHF
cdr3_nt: TGTGCCAGCAGCTCCTTGGAGGGACTGGGTTCACCCCTCCACTTT